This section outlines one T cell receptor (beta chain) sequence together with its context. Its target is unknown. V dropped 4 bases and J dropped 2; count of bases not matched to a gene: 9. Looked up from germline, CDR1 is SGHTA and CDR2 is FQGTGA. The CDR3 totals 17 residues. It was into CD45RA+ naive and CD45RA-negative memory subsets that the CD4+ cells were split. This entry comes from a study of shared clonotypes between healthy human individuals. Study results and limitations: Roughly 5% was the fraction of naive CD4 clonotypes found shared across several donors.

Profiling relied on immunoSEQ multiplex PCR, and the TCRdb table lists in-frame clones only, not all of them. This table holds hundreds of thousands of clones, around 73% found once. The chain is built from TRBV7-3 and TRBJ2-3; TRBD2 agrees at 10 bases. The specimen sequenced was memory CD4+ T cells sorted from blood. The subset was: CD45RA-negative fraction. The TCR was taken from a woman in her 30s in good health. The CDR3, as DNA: TGTGCCAGCAGCTCACAGGCAGGACTAGCGGCCACAGATACGCAGTATTTT. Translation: CASSSQAGLAATDTQYF.